These 22 T cell receptor beta chains came from one sample sequenced in a study of PD-1 blockade in classical Hodgkin lymphoma. Assay: immunoSEQ multiplex PCR; the TCRdb copy retains only in-frame clones and omits some. The table shows roughly 39,000 clones, with 77% occurring only once. Time point here: cycle 4 day 1 (C4D1), after 6 weeks of nivolumab. All trial patients relapsed after autologous stem cell transplantation. This sample comprised peripheral blood mononuclear cells (PBMCs), obtained before the fourth cycle of nivolumab. The receptor set was obtained from a human donor with classical Hodgkin lymphoma.

This chain joins TRBV20-1 and TRBJ1-2, with TRBD1 as a possible D gene (6 bases). The CDR3 sequence is 11 residues long. Germline CDR1 and CDR2: DFQATT and SNEGSKA (reference sequence). V lost 6 bases and J lost 7, with 12 bases in between. This chain's CDR3 is CSAFTGSGYTF. The CDR3, as DNA: TGCAGTGCATTTACAGGGAGTGGCTACACCTTC.

In DNA, the CDR3 is TGTGCCAGCAGCCGTGTAGACAGGGGTAAGAACGAGCAGTACTTC. Translation gives CASSRVDRGKNEQYF. The V gene is TRBV7-2, the J gene TRBJ2-7; 8 bases are a match to TRBD1. The CDR3 runs to 15 residues. The germline CDR1 and CDR2 sequences are SGHTA and FQGNSA. V was pared by 5 bases and J by 5 bases, with 11 bases of the junction left unmatched.

A single count supports this clone. This chain connects TRBV10-3 to TRBJ2-1; 10 bases are a match to TRBD2. Germline V gene data show CDR1 as ENHRY and CDR2 as SYGVKD. The V gene end was trimmed by 2 bases and the J gene end by 4 bases; junction bases not matched to a gene: 2. This CDR3 is built from 15 residues. The DNA of the CDR3 is TGTGCCATCAGTGAGACTAGCGGGGATTACAATGAGCAGTTCTTC. It yields the protein CAISETSGDYNEQFF.

The chain is built from TRBV11-1 and TRBJ2-3; 8 bases align to TRBD2. Trimming took 4 bases from V and 0 from J; bases not matched to a gene: 6. The CDR3 has 16 amino acids. Germline V gene lookup returns CDR1 SGHAT and CDR2 FQDESV (reference sequence). This chain's CDR3 is CASSSRLARSTDTQYF. The CDR3 coding sequence is TGTGCCAGCAGCTCCAGACTAGCGAGAAGCACAGATACGCAGTATTTT.

The rearrangement links TRBV7-2 to TRBJ2-2; weak D call: TRBD1 (5 bases). Trimming left V 1 base short and J 4 bases short, with 10 bases between. The CDR3 contains 15 residues. Germline V gives CDR1 SGHTA, CDR2 FQGNSA. The CDR3 DNA is TGTGCCAGCAGCTTAGTGGCAGGGTTCACCGGGGAGCTGTTTTTT. As protein: CASSLVAGFTGELFF.

The V and J genes are TRBV30 and TRBJ1-1; 8 nucleotides agree with TRBD1. The CDR3 consists of 14 residues. V shed 4 bases, J shed 11 bases, and the junction held 15 bases outside the gene matches. Germline-derived CDR1 and CDR2 are GTSNPN and SVGIG (reference sequence). CDR3 coding DNA: TGTGCCTGGACCGAAGGGACAGGCGGTCAGGAGGCTTTCTTT. It translates to CAWTEGTGGQEAFF.

The CDR3 DNA is TGTGCCAGCAGCACTCGGGCCGGCACAGATACGCAGTATTTT. It codes for CASSTRAGTDTQYF. The J gene is TRBJ2-3, the V gene TRBV7-2; D is uncertain. Trimming cost V 5 bases and J 1 base, with 10 bases left between them. CDR1 is SGHTA and CDR2 is FQGNSA in the germline V gene. The CDR3 covers 14 residues.

V usage is TRBV4-2 and J usage is TRBJ1-2, with D unresolved. V was cut by 0 bases and J by 2 bases, with 22 bases left in between. Germline loops: CDR1 LGHNA, CDR2 YNFKEQ. This CDR3 contains 19 residues. CDR3 DNA: TGTGCCAGCAGCCAAGATCCCCTAGGGTGGGCCACTCTAAACTATGGCTACACCTTC. Its protein is CASSQDPLGWATLNYGYTF.

This rearrangement joins TRBV19 to TRBJ1-1; D unresolved. Trimming stripped 5 bases from V and 2 bases from J, with 15 bases between. In germline, CDR1 is LNHDA, CDR2 SQIVND (reference sequence). The CDR3 extends over 15 amino acids. CDR3 DNA sequence: TGTGCCAGTAGTGTTGTCGGGGAGGACAACACTGAAGCTTTCTTT. It encodes CASSVVGEDNTEAFF.

On this clone itself: Other DNA sequences of this sample code for an identical CDR3. The chain joins TRBV30 to TRBJ2-7, with D tentatively TRBD1 (6 bases). Germline V gene data show CDR1 as GTSNPN and CDR2 as SVGIG (reference sequence). V was trimmed by 0 bases and J by 7 bases, leaving 7 bases between them. This CDR3 is built from 11 residues. CDR3 sequence (DNA): TGTGCCTGGAGTGTAGGGGGAGAGCAGTACTTC. Translation: CAWSVGGEQYF.

The V call is TRBV2, the J call TRBJ2-1; TRBD2 aligns across 11 bases. The CDR3 length is 15 residues. Germline V lookup: CDR1 SNHLY, CDR2 FYNNEI. V lost 2 bases to trimming and J lost 8 bases; unmatched junction nucleotides: 5. CDR3 sequence: CASSEPLAGVDEQFF. The DNA of the CDR3 is TGTGCCAGCAGTGAACCACTAGCGGGGGTTGATGAGCAGTTCTTC.

V is TRBV4-1 and J is TRBJ1-1, with 8 nucleotides matching TRBD1. J lost 1 base, V lost 3 bases, and 4 bases had no gene match. CDR1 is MGHRA, CDR2 YSYEKL, per germline. This CDR3 region has 15 residues. The CDR3 spells CASSQQGAGNTEAFF. In DNA form, the CDR3 reads TGCGCCAGCAGCCAGCAGGGGGCGGGGAACACTGAAGCTTTCTTT.

The CDR3 reads CASSLDGGQGIIYEQYF. The CDR3 DNA sequence: TGTGCCAGCAGCTTGGACGGGGGGCAGGGGATAATCTACGAGCAGTACTTC. This sequence joins TRBV11-2 and TRBJ2-7; a possible D gene is TRBD2 (7 bases). Per the germline V gene, CDR1 is SGHAT and CDR2 is FQNNGV. V was cut by 3 bases and J by 3 bases, with 21 bases left in between. The CDR3 loop spans 17 amino acids. Variable domain in full (rest from reference TRBV11-2 and TRBJ2-7): EAGVAQSPRYKIIEKRQSVAFWCNPISGHATLYWYQQILGQGPKLLIQFQNNGVVDDSQLPKDRFSAERLKGVDSTLKIQPAKLEDSAVYLCASSLDGGQGIIYEQYFGPGTRLTVT.

The J gene is TRBJ1-6, the V gene TRBV6-1; D not certain. The V end lost 7 bases, the J end lost 5 bases, and 12 bases lay between the germline ends. The CDR3 is made up of 14 amino acids. Germline V gene lookup returns CDR1 MNHNS and CDR2 SASEGT. The CDR3 sequence is CASKSVPDNSPLHF. The CDR3 DNA follows: TGTGCCAGCAAGTCTGTTCCAGATAATTCACCCCTCCACTTT.

This chain links TRBV6-6 with TRBJ1-2, with 7 bases aligning to TRBD1. This CDR3 has 13 amino acids. The V and J ends lost 6 bases and 4 bases, in that order; junction bases with no gene match: 5. Germline CDR1 reads MNHNY; CDR2 reads SVGAGI (reference sequence). The CDR3 here is CASSPGGGYGYTF. CDR3 nucleotide sequence: TGTGCCAGCAGCCCAGGGGGGGGCTATGGCTACACCTTC.

This clone was picked up one time. The rearrangement joins TRBV6-5 to TRBJ2-7; tentatively, D is TRBD1 or TRBD2 (5 bases each). Germline V lookup: CDR1 MNHEY, CDR2 SVGAGI. The CDR3 extends over 15 amino acids. V was clipped by 0 bases and J by 2 bases, with 11 bases between them. The CDR3 region has the DNA TGTGCCAGCAGTTACTCTTATCGGGGCACCTACGAGCAGTACTTC. Protein product: CASSYSYRGTYEQYF.

This clone was counted only a few times. The chain combines TRBV18 with TRBJ1-5, with 7 bases identical to TRBD1. J gave up 3 bases and V 3 bases, and 2 bases lay outside the gene matches. From germline, CDR1 is KGHSH and CDR2 LQKENI. The CDR3 contains 14 residues. The CDR3 DNA is TGTGCCAGCTCACCGGACAGGCTCAATCAGCCCCAGCATTTT. Its translation: CASSPDRLNQPQHF.

The genes are TRBV7-8 and TRBJ1-2, with TRBD1 as a possible D gene (6 bases). V was shortened by 4 bases and J by 3 bases, with 12 bases between the two germline ends. Germline CDR1 SGHVS, CDR2 FQNEAQ. This CDR3 region has 14 residues. CDR3 in DNA: TGTGCCAGCAGCTCCTACAGGGTCGACTATGGCTACACCTTC. Translating gives CASSSYRVDYGYTF.

CDR3 DNA: TGCGCCAGCAGCCCTGGGAGGGCGCGAAGCACAGATACGCAGTATTTT. Residues: CASSPGRARSTDTQYF. This chain links TRBV4-3 with TRBJ2-3; 7 bases agree with TRBD2. This CDR3 has 16 amino acids. With 4 bases clipped from V and 0 bases from J, the junction kept 7 bases outside the gene matches. Germline V gives CDR1 LGHNA, CDR2 YSLEER.

This clone appeared a few times. The CDR3 region has the DNA TGCGCCAGCAGCCAAGAGGGTGGACCCTCGCCCCAGCATTTT. Translating gives CASSQEGGPSPQHF. This chain links TRBV4-3 with TRBJ1-5; D is ambiguous. The germline gives CDR1 LGHNA, CDR2 YSLEER. V lost 0 bases, J lost 9 bases, and 12 bases lay in between. The CDR3 covers 14 residues.

The chain recombines TRBV18 with TRBJ1-1, with a possible D match to TRBD1 (5 bases). Trimming left V 3 bases short and J 3 bases short, with 17 bases between. CDR1 is KGHSH, CDR2 LQKENI, per germline. The length of the CDR3 is 16 residues. The CDR3 nucleotides read TGTGCCAGCTCACCCACACCAGGGATTTACGACACTGAAGCTTTCTTT. Translation: CASSPTPGIYDTEAFF.

The chain carries TRBV4-1 and TRBJ2-1; 12 positions match TRBD2. The CDR3 loop spans 18 amino acids. V lost 1 base to trimming and J lost 4 bases; unmatched junction nucleotides: 8. CDR1 and CDR2 from the germline V gene are MGHRA and YSYEKL. The CDR3 DNA follows: TGCGCCAGCAGCCAAGTTCGGGCTCTAGCGGGGGGGTACAATGAGCAGTTCTTC. This encodes CASSQVRALAGGYNEQFF.